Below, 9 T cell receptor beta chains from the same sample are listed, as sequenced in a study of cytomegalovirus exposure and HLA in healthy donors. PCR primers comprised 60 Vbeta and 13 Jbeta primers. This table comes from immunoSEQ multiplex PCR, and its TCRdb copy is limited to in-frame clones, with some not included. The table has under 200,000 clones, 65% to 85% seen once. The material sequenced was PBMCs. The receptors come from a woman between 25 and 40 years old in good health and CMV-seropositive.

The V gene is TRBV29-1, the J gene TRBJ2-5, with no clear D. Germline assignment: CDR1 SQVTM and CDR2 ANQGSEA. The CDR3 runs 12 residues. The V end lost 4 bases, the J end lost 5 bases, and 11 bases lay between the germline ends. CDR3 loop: CSVVQVGETQYF. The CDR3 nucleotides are TGCAGCGTTGTCCAGGTTGGGGAGACCCAGTACTTC.

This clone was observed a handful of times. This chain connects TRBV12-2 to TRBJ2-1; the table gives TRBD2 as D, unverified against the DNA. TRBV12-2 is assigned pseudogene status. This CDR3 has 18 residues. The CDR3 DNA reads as TGTGCAAGTCGCTTAGACGGGGGACTAGCGGGGTTTCGGAATGAGCAGTTCTTC. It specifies CASRLDGGLAGFRNEQFF.

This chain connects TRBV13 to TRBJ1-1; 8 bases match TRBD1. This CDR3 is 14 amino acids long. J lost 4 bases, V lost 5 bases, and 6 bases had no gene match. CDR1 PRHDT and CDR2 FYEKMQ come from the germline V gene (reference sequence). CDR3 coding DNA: TGTGCCAGCAGCACCCGGGACAGGTCCACTGAAGCTTTCTTT. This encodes CASSTRDRSTEAFF.

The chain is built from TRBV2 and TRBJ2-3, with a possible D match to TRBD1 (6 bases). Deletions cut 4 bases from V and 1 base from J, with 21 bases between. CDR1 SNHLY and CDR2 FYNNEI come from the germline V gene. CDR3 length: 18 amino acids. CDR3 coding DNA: TGTGCCAGCAGTGGAGAGGGGGTGGGGACATTCCGCACAGATACGCAGTATTTT. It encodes CASSGEGVGTFRTDTQYF.

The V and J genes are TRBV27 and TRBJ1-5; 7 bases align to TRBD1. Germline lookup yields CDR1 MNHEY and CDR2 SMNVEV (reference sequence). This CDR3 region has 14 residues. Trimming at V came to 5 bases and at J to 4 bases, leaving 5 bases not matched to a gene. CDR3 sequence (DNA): TGTGCCAGCAGTCCCGGGACAGAAAATCAGCCCCAGCATTTT. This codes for CASSPGTENQPQHF.

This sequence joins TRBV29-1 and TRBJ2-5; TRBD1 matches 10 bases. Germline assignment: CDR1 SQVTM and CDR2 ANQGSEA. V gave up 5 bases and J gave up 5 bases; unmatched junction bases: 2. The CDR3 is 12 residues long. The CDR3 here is CSVRDRGETQYF. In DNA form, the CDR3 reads TGCAGCGTTAGGGACAGGGGTGAGACCCAGTACTTC.

CDR3 sequence (DNA): TGTGCCACTCAACTGCCCGGGACACCGAGGGACAATGAGCAGTTCTTC. It yields the protein CATQLPGTPRDNEQFF. The chain uses TRBV15 and TRBJ2-1; tentative D call: TRBD1 (6 bases). V lost 9 bases to trimming and J lost 5 bases, with 23 bases between them. From germline, CDR1 is LNHNV and CDR2 YYDKDF (reference sequence). CDR3 length: 16 residues.

CDR3 coding DNA: TGTGCCAGCAGCCAGGCCGGGACTAGGGGCACCGGGGAGCTGTTTTTT. Its translation: CASSQAGTRGTGELFF. The chain employs TRBV4-2 and TRBJ2-2, with 8 positions matching TRBD2. The V gene end was trimmed by 3 bases and the J gene end by 4 bases; junction bases not matched to a gene: 7. The CDR3 has 16 residues. The germline V gene has CDR1 LGHNA and CDR2 YNFKEQ.

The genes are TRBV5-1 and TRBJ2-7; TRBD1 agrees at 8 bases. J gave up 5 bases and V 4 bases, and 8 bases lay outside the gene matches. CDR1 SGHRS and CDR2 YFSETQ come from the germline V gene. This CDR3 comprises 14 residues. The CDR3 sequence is CASSARQGLNEQYF. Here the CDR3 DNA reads TGCGCCAGCAGCGCCCGACAGGGGTTAAACGAGCAGTACTTC.